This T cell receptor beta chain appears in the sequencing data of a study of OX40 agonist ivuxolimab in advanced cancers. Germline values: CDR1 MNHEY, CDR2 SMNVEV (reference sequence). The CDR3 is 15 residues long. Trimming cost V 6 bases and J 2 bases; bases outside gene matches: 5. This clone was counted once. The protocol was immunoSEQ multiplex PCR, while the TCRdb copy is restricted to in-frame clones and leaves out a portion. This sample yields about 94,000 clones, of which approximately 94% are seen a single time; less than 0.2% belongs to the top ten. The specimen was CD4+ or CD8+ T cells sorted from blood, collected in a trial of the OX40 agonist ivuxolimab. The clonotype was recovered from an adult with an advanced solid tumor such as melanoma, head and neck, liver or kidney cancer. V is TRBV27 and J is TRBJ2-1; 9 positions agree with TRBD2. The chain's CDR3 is CASSETSGPYNEQFF. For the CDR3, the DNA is TGTGCCAGCAGCGAAACTAGCGGGCCCTACAATGAGCAGTTCTTC.